This T cell receptor (beta chain) stems from a study of shared clonotypes between healthy human individuals. This CDR3 contains 15 residues. Per germline, CDR1 MDHEN and CDR2 SYDVKM. V was cut by 3 bases and J by 1 base, with 12 bases left in between. Profiled with immunoSEQ multiplex PCR; TCRdb holds only in-frame clones, not every one. The profile shows about 680,000 clones, more than 70% of them singletons. Material: memory CD4+ T cells sorted from blood. The subset is: CD45RA-negative fraction. The chain recombines TRBV28 with TRBJ1-1, with D unclear. The sequence derives from a woman aged 30 to 39 in good health. The CDR3 nucleotides read TGTGCCAGCAGTTTCGATTCCACGAGGAACACTGAAGCTTTCTTT. Amino acids: CASSFDSTRNTEAFF.